This T cell receptor (beta chain) was documented in a study of CD8 T cells in Susac syndrome. Study-level points and caveats: The authors found under 20 Susac-specific public clones in total CD8+ repertoires and about five in CD8+ TEMRA repertoires. Susac CD8+ clonal expansion peaked in TEMRA cells and active patients. The study conceded that relatively few individuals underwent its TCR sequencing and HLA analysis.

The authors reverse transcribed about 0.5 to 1 ug RNA with random hexamers. The authors amplified TCR beta CDR3 across 54 Vbeta and 13 Jbeta using immunoSEQ multiplex PCR. TCRdb re-derived calls from the immunoSEQ multiplex PCR reads in MiXCR, one entry per CDR3 protein. Of about 23,000 distinct CDR3 sequences in the sample, 90% to 95% were seen once. The CDR3 is 13 amino acids. Germline loops: CDR1 SQVTM, CDR2 ANQGSEA. The V end lost 6 bases, the J end lost 5 bases, and 16 bases lay between the germline ends. In regard to this clonotype: Antigen specificity is unknown.

The genes are TRBV29-1 and TRBJ1-1, with TRBD1 as a possible D gene (5 bases). This receptor was taken from a human donor with Susac syndrome. The sequenced sample was CD8+ T cells from PBMCs. CDR3 DNA: TGCAGCGTCGTGTCCGGGGGGGGGACTGAAGCTTTCTTT. It encodes CSVVSGGGTEAFF.